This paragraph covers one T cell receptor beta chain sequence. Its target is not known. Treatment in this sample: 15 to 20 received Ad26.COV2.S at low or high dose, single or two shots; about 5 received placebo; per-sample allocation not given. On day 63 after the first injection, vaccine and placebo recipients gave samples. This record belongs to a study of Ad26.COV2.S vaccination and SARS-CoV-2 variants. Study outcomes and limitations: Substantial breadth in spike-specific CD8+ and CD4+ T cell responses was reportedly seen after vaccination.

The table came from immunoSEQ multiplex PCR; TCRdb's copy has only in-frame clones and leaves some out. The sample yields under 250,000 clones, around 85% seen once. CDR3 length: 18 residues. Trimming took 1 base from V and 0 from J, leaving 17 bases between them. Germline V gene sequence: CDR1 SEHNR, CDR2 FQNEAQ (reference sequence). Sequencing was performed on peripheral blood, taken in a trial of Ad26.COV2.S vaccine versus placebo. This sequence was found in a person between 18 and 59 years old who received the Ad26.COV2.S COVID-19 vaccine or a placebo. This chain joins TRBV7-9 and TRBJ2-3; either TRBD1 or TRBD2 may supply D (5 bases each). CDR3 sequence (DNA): TGTGCCAGCAGCTTAGGAAGGGACGGAATCACTAGCACAGATACGCAGTATTTT. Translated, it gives CASSLGRDGITSTDTQYF.